This T cell receptor (beta chain) derives from a study of blood T cell repertoires in COVID-19. Study information: Sites across the United States, Italy and Spain contributed samples from acute and convalescent COVID-19. T cells, B-cell-depleted T cells, or PBMCs supplied cDNA or gDNA.

How the authors handled the data: Amplifying reference gene primers gave estimates of nucleated cell counts. Data came from immunoSEQ multiplex PCR; TCRdb stores just in-frame clones and leaves some out. That table is the source of V, J and clone size, and D and trimming were worked out from the DNA. The table lists 95,000 to 150,000 clones, around 82% of them singletons. With 3 bases clipped from V and 0 bases from J, the junction kept 10 bases outside the gene matches. From germline, CDR1 is ENHRY and CDR2 SYGVKD. There are 19 residues in the CDR3. The chain recombines TRBV10-3 with TRBJ2-1, with 11 bases lining up with TRBD2. Specimen: peripheral blood. The sequence was obtained from a human donor in a cohort sampled during active COVID-19. CDR3 sequence reads: CAISDTTTSGGFSYNEQFF. The CDR3 nucleotides are TGTGCCATCAGTGATACTACCACTAGCGGGGGATTCTCCTACAATGAGCAGTTCTTC.